The clone carrying this T cell receptor (beta chain) occurred many times. This sample stems from a study of patients and donors after allogeneic stem cell transplantation. TCRdb reanalysed the RT-PCR reads using MiXCR and keeps one entry per CDR3 protein. Here the sample spans 150,000 or so distinct CDR3 sequences, approximately 24% being singletons. The sample consisted of blood, either unsorted or a sorted T cell fraction (not recorded which). The TCR was taken from a human donor who was either an allogeneic HSCT recipient or a stem cell or donor lymphocyte infusion donor (not recorded which). It is not recorded whose cells these are; they may come from a transplant donor.

The CDR3 DNA is TGTGCCAGCAGTCCGGGACAGGGGAATGAAAAACTGTTTTTT. This translates into CASSPGQGNEKLFF. V gene TRBV12-3 or TRBV12-4 combines with J gene TRBJ1-4; 10 bases agree with TRBD1. V lost 5 bases and J lost 5; bases outside the gene matches: 2. The CDR3 spans 14 residues.